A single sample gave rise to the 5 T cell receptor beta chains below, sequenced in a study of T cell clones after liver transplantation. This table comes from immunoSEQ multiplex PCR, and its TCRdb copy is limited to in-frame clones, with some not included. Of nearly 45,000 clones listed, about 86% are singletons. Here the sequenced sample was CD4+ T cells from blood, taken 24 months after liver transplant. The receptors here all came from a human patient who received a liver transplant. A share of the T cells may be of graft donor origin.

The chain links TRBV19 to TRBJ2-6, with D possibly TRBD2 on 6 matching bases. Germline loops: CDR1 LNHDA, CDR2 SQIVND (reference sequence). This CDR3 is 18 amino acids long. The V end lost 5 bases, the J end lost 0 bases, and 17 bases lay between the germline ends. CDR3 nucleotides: TGTGCCAGTAGTCCCCCCGGACTAAGGACCTCTGGGGCCAACGTCCTGACTTTC. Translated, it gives CASSPPGLRTSGANVLTF. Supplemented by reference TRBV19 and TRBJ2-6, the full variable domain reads DGGITQSPKYLFRKEGQNVTLSCEQNLNHDAMYWYRQDPGQGLRLIYYSQIVNDFQKGDIAEGYSVSREKKESFPLTVTSAQKNPTAFYLCASSPPGLRTSGANVLTFGAGSRLTVL.

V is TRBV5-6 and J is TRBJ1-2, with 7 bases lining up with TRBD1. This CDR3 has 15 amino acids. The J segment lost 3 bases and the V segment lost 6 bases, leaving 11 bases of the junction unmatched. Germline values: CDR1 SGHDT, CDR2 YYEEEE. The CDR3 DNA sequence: TGTGCCAGCAACTCCCTAGGGGGCGAAGACTATGGCTACACCTTC. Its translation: CASNSLGGEDYGYTF.

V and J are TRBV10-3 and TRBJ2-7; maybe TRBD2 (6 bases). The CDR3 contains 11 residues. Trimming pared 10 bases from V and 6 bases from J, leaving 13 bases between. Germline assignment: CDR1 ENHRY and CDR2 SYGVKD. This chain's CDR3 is CANGGTSEQYF. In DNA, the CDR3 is TGTGCCAACGGCGGGACCTCCGAGCAGTACTTC.

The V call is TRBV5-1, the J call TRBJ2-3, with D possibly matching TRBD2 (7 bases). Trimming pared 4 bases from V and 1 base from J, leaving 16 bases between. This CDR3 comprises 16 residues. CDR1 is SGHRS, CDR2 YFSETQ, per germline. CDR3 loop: CASSTRRGAGTDTQYF. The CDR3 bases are TGCGCCAGCAGCACCCGTCGGGGGGCAGGCACAGATACGCAGTATTTT.

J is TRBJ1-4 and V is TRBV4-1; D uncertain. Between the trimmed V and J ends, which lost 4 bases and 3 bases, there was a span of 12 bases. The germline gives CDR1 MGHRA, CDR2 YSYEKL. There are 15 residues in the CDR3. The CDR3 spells CASSRQASANEKLFF. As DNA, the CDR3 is TGCGCCAGCAGCCGGCAGGCCTCGGCTAATGAAAAACTGTTTTTT.